These 28 T cell receptor beta chains came from one sample sequenced in a study of blood T cell repertoires in COVID-19. Here immunoSEQ multiplex PCR was the method, and the copy in TCRdb shows in-frame clones only, minus some. The sample has 46,000 or so clones, 80% to 90% seen once. The sample consisted of peripheral blood. The source of these receptors is an elderly woman with COVID-19, enrolled during active disease.

This chain links TRBV20-1 with TRBJ2-7; tentative D call: TRBD2 (7 bases). CDR1 is DFQATT and CDR2 is SNEGSKA in the germline V gene (reference sequence). Trimming left V 3 bases short and J 3 bases short, with 12 bases between. The CDR3 has 13 residues. In DNA form, the CDR3 reads TGCAGTGCTAGTAGGGGGGGCGGCTACGAGCAGTACTTC. This sequence encodes CSASRGGGYEQYF.

This rearrangement joins TRBV5-4 to TRBJ1-4; 7 nucleotides line up with TRBD1. This CDR3 has 14 amino acids. The J segment lost 8 bases and the V segment lost 5 bases, leaving 9 bases of the junction unmatched. CDR1 is SGHNT, CDR2 YYREEE, per germline (reference sequence). The chain's CDR3 is CASSPPGGREKLFF. The CDR3 bases are TGTGCCAGCAGTCCCCCAGGGGGTCGGGAAAAACTGTTTTTT. Using reference TRBV5-4 and TRBJ1-4 for the parts outside the CDR3, the full variable domain is ETGVTQSPTHLIKTRGQQVTLRCSSQSGHNTVSWYQQALGQGPQFIFQYYREEENGRGNFPPRFSGLQFPNYSSELNVNALELDDSALYLCASSPPGGREKLFFGSGTQLSVL.

This clone was counted once. The V gene is TRBV11-3, the J gene TRBJ2-5, with 9 bases aligning to TRBD2. The V and J ends lost 5 bases and 4 bases, in that order; junction bases with no gene match: 11. The CDR3 is 16 residues long. The germline gives CDR1 SGHNT, CDR2 YENEEA. The CDR3 region has the DNA TGTGCCAGCAGCCCGGCGGGGGGGGCGCCAGGAGAGACCCAGTACTTC. As protein: CASSPAGGAPGETQYF.

The chain carries TRBV4-2 and TRBJ2-1; no clear D gene. This CDR3 comprises 15 residues. The germline CDR1 and CDR2 sequences are LGHNA and YNFKEQ. V lost 0 bases and J 3 bases, leaving 9 bases between the germline ends. CDR3 nucleotide sequence: TGTGCCAGCAGCCAAGATCGACTGGTCTACAATGAGCAGTTCTTC. Residues: CASSQDRLVYNEQFF.

The J gene is TRBJ2-5, the V gene TRBV5-1; D not certain. This CDR3 has 14 amino acids. Germline values: CDR1 SGHRS, CDR2 YFSETQ. Trimming shortened V by 0 bases and J by 4 bases, and 10 bases separated the two germline ends. CDR3: CASSLESRSETQYF. In DNA, the CDR3 is TGCGCCAGCAGCTTGGAGTCTAGATCAGAGACCCAGTACTTC.

This chain connects TRBV7-3 to TRBJ2-5; 9 bases align to TRBD2. The germline gives CDR1 SGHTA, CDR2 FQGTGA. Losses at the gene ends were 11 bases for V and 4 bases for J; bases not matched to a gene: 8. This CDR3 comprises 13 residues. The CDR3 loop is CASSGGQGETQYF. The CDR3, as DNA: TGTGCCTCCAGCGGGGGGCAGGGAGAGACCCAGTACTTC.

This clone was seen a handful of times. The genes are TRBV19 and TRBJ1-4; a possible D gene is TRBD1 (5 bases). Per germline, CDR1 LNHDA and CDR2 SQIVND (reference sequence). V was pared by 6 bases and J by 2 bases, with 16 bases between. CDR3 length: 16 residues. This CDR3 is CASRGYGRATNEKLFF. The CDR3 DNA sequence: TGTGCCAGTAGGGGGTATGGCAGGGCCACTAATGAAAAACTGTTTTTT.

The rearrangement uses TRBV7-2 and TRBJ2-6; D is undetermined. The CDR3 consists of 15 residues. CDR1 SGHTA and CDR2 FQGNSA come from the germline V gene. V lost 5 bases and J lost 2, with 10 bases in between. The chain's CDR3 is CASSPGFPGANVLTF. For the CDR3, the DNA is TGTGCCAGCAGCCCAGGTTTCCCTGGGGCCAACGTCCTGACTTTC.

The J gene is TRBJ2-1, the V gene TRBV24-1; D not resolved. Germline V gene lookup returns CDR1 KGHDR and CDR2 SFDVKD. The CDR3 is 11 residues long. V was shortened by 5 bases and J by 7 bases, with 5 bases between the two germline ends. The CDR3 coding sequence is TGTGCCACCAGTGCCCTGAATGAGCAGTTCTTC. Its protein product is CATSALNEQFF.

The chain has TRBV5-1 and TRBJ1-1; D might be TRBD1 (5 bases). Between the trimmed V and J ends, which lost 1 base and 2 bases, there was a span of 12 bases. The CDR3 runs 15 residues. The germline gives CDR1 SGHRS, CDR2 YFSETQ. CDR3 in DNA: TGCGCCAGCAGCTTGTATGGGGCTGGAAACACTGAAGCTTTCTTT. Its translation: CASSLYGAGNTEAFF.

The rearrangement links TRBV19 to TRBJ2-5, with D perhaps matching TRBD1 (5 bases). CDR3 length: 13 amino acids. The V end lost 6 bases, the J end lost 5 bases, and 13 bases lay between the germline ends. Germline assignment: CDR1 LNHDA and CDR2 SQIVND (reference sequence). This chain's CDR3 is CASSKQVRETQYF. The CDR3 DNA reads TGTGCCAGTAGCAAACAGGTTCGGGAGACCCAGTACTTC.

The rearrangement joins TRBV24-1 to TRBJ1-2, with D possibly being TRBD1 (6 bases). V was trimmed by 0 bases and J by 11 bases, leaving 15 bases between them. The CDR3 has 14 residues. The V gene's germline CDR1 is KGHDR and CDR2 SFDVKD. CDR3: CATSDLGGPRGYTF. The CDR3, as DNA: TGTGCCACCAGTGATTTGGGGGGCCCCAGGGGATACACCTTC.

V usage is TRBV28 and J usage is TRBJ2-3; D remains unclear. Trimming removed 5 bases at V and 0 bases at J, with 9 bases between. Looked up from germline, CDR1 is MDHEN and CDR2 is SYDVKM. The CDR3 has 14 residues. The CDR3: CASSSASSTDTQYF. CDR3 nucleotides: TGTGCCAGCAGTAGTGCGTCTAGCACAGATACGCAGTATTTT.

The CDR3 is CASSQEGGQGVGTEAFF. In nucleotides, the CDR3 is TGTGCCAGCAGCCAAGAAGGCGGACAGGGGGTCGGTACTGAAGCTTTCTTT. The chain is built from TRBV4-2 and TRBJ1-1, with 10 bases matching TRBD1. Germline loops: CDR1 LGHNA, CDR2 YNFKEQ. CDR3 size: 17 residues. V lost 0 bases to trimming and J lost 5 bases; unmatched junction nucleotides: 9.

The J gene is TRBJ2-7, the V gene TRBV9; TRBD1 matches 10 bases. The length of the CDR3 is 13 residues. J was trimmed by 5 bases and V by 2 bases; bases with no gene match: 1. Germline loops: CDR1 SGDLS, CDR2 YYNGEE. CDR3 residues: CASSVGTGDEQYF. The CDR3 DNA is TGTGCCAGCAGCGTTGGGACAGGGGACGAGCAGTACTTC.

The rearrangement joins TRBV7-9 to TRBJ1-4, with a possible D match to TRBD1 (6 bases). Germline V gene data show CDR1 as SEHNR and CDR2 as FQNEAQ (reference sequence). V lost 5 bases, J lost 8 bases, and 15 bases lay in between. CDR3 size: 14 residues. Here the CDR3 reads CASSHFGGIEKLFF. DNA of the CDR3: TGTGCCAGCAGCCACTTTGGGGGCATCGAAAAACTGTTTTTT.

Only a few counts were recorded for this clone. This chain uses TRBV2 with TRBJ1-1; no clear D. The germline gives CDR1 SNHLY, CDR2 FYNNEI. The CDR3 extends over 14 amino acids. V was cut by 1 base and J by 2 bases, with 8 bases left in between. The CDR3: CASSEGRTNTEAFF. CDR3 nucleotide sequence: TGTGCCAGCAGTGAAGGCAGAACAAACACTGAAGCTTTCTTT.

V is TRBV6-5 and J is TRBJ2-2; D remains unclear. Trimming left V 6 bases short and J 5 bases short, with 16 bases between. The CDR3 sequence is 15 residues long. CDR1 MNHEY and CDR2 SVGAGI come from the germline V gene. The CDR3 bases are TGTGCCAGCAGATCAAGTGTGCGGAAGACCGGGGAGCTGTTTTTT. It is translated as CASRSSVRKTGELFF.

The V call is TRBV18, the J call TRBJ1-1; D is unclear. The V end was cut by 2 bases, the J end by 0 bases, with 7 bases between. This CDR3 has 14 amino acids. Germline lookup yields CDR1 KGHSH and CDR2 LQKENI. CDR3 nucleotides: TGTGCCAGCTCACCAATGGAGATGAACACTGAAGCTTTCTTT. It specifies CASSPMEMNTEAFF.

The chain recombines TRBV6-5 with TRBJ1-1; unclear D gene. Trimming took off 7 bases at V and 2 bases at J, with 5 bases between the two ends. The CDR3 runs 11 residues. Germline CDR1 reads MNHEY; CDR2 reads SVGAGI. The chain's CDR3 is CASKSNTEAFF. In nucleotides, the CDR3 is TGTGCCAGCAAGAGTAACACTGAAGCTTTCTTT.

This clone has only a few counts. The J gene is TRBJ1-2, the V gene TRBV19, with D perhaps matching TRBD1 (5 bases). CDR3 length: 15 residues. The germline CDR1 and CDR2 sequences are LNHDA and SQIVND (reference sequence). The V and J ends lost 6 bases and 5 bases respectively, with 19 bases between them. CDR3 in amino acids: CASSSGYDKSYGYTF. The CDR3 coding sequence is TGTGCCAGTAGCTCAGGGTATGATAAGTCGTATGGCTACACCTTC.

J is TRBJ2-2 and V is TRBV5-4; tentative D call: TRBD1 (6 bases). V lost 0 bases and J 6 bases, leaving 12 bases between the germline ends. Germline V gene data show CDR1 as SGHNT and CDR2 as YYREEE (reference sequence). The CDR3 loop spans 15 amino acids. CDR3 sequence (DNA): TGTGCCAGCAGCTTGGGCAGGGGAATTTCCGGGGAGCTGTTTTTT. This sequence encodes CASSLGRGISGELFF.

The J gene is TRBJ1-5, the V gene TRBV9; D might be TRBD1 (6 bases). The V gene's germline CDR1 is SGDLS and CDR2 YYNGEE. CDR3 size: 15 residues. The V end lost 0 bases, the J end lost 2 bases, and 9 bases lay between the germline ends. CDR3 in amino acids: CASSVGGGRNQPQHF. The DNA for the CDR3 is TGTGCCAGCAGCGTAGGGGGGGGGCGCAATCAGCCCCAGCATTTT.

The J gene is TRBJ1-6, the V gene TRBV15; D remains ambiguous. The CDR3 has 12 amino acids. The germline gives CDR1 LNHNV, CDR2 YYDKDF (reference sequence). The ends were cut back, 2 bases at V and 6 bases at J, with 2 bases in the middle. The CDR3 nucleotides read TGTGCCACCAGCAGACGTAATTCACCCCTCCACTTT. Translation gives CATSRRNSPLHF.

This chain links TRBV4-2 with TRBJ1-2, with a weak D call TRBD1 (6 bases). V was cut by 0 bases and J by 2 bases, with 13 bases left in between. There are 16 residues in the CDR3. CDR1 LGHNA and CDR2 YNFKEQ come from the germline V gene. The CDR3 protein is CASSQDRGAVNYGYTF. In nucleotides, the CDR3 is TGTGCCAGCAGCCAAGATCGGGGGGCTGTGAACTATGGCTACACCTTC.

V is TRBV5-1 and J is TRBJ1-2; tentative D call: TRBD1 (6 bases). The V and J ends lost 3 bases and 2 bases respectively, with 14 bases between them. This CDR3 region has 15 residues. The germline CDR1 and CDR2 sequences are SGHRS and YFSETQ. The CDR3 coding sequence is TGCGCCAGCAGCTGGGGCCCGACAGGAAACTATGGCTACACCTTC. It translates to CASSWGPTGNYGYTF.

The rearrangement uses TRBV20-1 and TRBJ2-1; 9 bases align to TRBD2. Germline trimming cut 3 bases from V and 7 bases from J; bases unmatched to any gene: 7. CDR1 and CDR2 (germline): DFQATT, SNEGSKA (reference sequence). The CDR3 runs 14 residues. The CDR3 reads CSASGAGGWNEQFF. CDR3 in DNA: TGCAGTGCTAGTGGGGCGGGAGGGTGGAATGAGCAGTTCTTC.

The rearrangement uses TRBV19 and TRBJ2-4; 8 bases match TRBD1. Trimming at V came to 3 bases and at J to 7 bases, leaving 11 bases not matched to a gene. In germline, CDR1 is LNHDA, CDR2 SQIVND (reference sequence). The CDR3 extends over 16 amino acids. The DNA of the CDR3 is TGTGCCAGTAGTATGGGGGGAGGACAGGGTATTAACATTCAGTACTTC. Protein: CASSMGGGQGINIQYF.